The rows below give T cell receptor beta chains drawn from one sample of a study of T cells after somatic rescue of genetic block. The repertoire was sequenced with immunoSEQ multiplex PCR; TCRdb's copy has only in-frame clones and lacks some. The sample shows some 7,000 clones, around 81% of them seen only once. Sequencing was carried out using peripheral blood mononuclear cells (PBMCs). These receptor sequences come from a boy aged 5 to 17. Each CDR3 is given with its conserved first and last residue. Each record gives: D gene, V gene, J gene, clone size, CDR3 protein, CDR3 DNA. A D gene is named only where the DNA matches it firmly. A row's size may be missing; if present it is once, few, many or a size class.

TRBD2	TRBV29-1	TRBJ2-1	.	CSGGLAGGPNEQFF	TGCAGCGGCGGACTAGCGGGGGGGCCGAATGAGCAGTTCTTC
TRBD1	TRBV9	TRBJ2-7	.	CASSLRGDRASYEQYF	TGTGCCAGCAGCCTGAGGGGGGACAGGGCCTCCTACGAGCAGTACTTC
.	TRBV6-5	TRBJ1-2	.	CASSYVPNVGYTF	TGTGCCAGCAGTTACGTACCGAACGTAGGCTACACCTTC
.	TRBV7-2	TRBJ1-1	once	CASSLGGGTEAFF	TGTGCCAGCAGCTTAGGGGGGGGCACTGAAGCTTTCTTT
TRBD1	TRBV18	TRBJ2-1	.	CASSPRQGMVNEQFF	TGTGCCAGCTCACCACGACAGGGGATGGTCAATGAGCAGTTCTTC
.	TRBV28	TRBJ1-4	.	CASRFLRDANEKLFF	TGTGCCAGCAGGTTCCTTAGGGACGCTAATGAAAAACTGTTTTTT
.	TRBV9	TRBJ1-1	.	CASSANRAGMNTEAFF	TGTGCCAGCAGCGCGAACAGGGCGGGGATGAACACTGAAGCTTTCTTT
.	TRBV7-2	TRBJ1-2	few	CASSPTRFYGYTF	TGTGCCAGCAGCCCGACCCGATTCTATGGCTACACCTTC
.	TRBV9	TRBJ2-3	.	CASSFYARGGPDTQYF	TGTGCCAGCAGCTTCTACGCTAGGGGGGGCCCAGATACGCAGTATTTT
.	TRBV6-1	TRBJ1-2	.	CASSRLLPSGYTF	TGTGCCAGCAGCCGCCTGCTACCGAGTGGCTACACCTTC
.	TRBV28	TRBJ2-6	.	CASSWSQSSGANVLTF	TGTGCCAGCAGTTGGAGTCAGTCCTCTGGGGCCAACGTCCTGACTTTC
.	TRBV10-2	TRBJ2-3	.	CAISKWETDTQYF	TGCGCCATCAGCAAATGGGAGACAGATACGCAGTATTTT
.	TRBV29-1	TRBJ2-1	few	CSMTNTTRNEQFF	TGCAGCATGACAAATACTACACGGAATGAGCAGTTCTTC
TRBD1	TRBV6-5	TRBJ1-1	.	CASSLFGQGEAFF	TGTGCCAGCAGTCTTTTTGGACAGGGTGAAGCTTTCTTT
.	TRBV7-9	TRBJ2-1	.	CASSLSHYEQFF	TGTGCCAGCAGCTTATCTCATTATGAGCAGTTCTTC
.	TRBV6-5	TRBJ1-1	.	CASQKNRGGEAFF	TGTGCCAGCCAAAAGAATAGGGGAGGTGAAGCTTTCTTT
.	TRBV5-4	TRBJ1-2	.	CASSGLNYGYTF	TGTGCCAGCAGCGGACTGAACTATGGCTACACCTTC
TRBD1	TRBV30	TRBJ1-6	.	CAWIKQGARSPLHF	TGTGCCTGGATAAAACAGGGGGCAAGGTCACCCCTCCACTTT
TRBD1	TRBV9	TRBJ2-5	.	CASSARTGDRGGETQYF	TGTGCCAGCAGCGCTCGTACCGGGGACAGGGGTGGAGAGACCCAGTACTTC
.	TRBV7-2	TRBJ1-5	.	CAGRGRGTQPQHF	TGTGCCGGAAGGGGCAGGGGAACTCAGCCCCAGCATTTT
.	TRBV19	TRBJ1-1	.	CASSSAGTNTEAFF	TGTGCCAGTAGTAGTGCAGGAACTAACACTGAAGCTTTCTTT
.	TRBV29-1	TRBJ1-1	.	CSVERRGKVTEAFF	TGCAGCGTTGAAAGGCGGGGAAAGGTCACTGAAGCTTTCTTT
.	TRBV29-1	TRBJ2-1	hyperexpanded	CSVIGRGTYNEQFF	TGCAGCGTTATCGGGAGAGGAACCTACAATGAGCAGTTCTTC
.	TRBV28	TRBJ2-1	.	CASSLQRNEQFF	TGTGCCAGCAGCCTGCAACGAAATGAGCAGTTCTTC
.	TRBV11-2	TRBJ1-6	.	CASSFQNNSPLHF	TGTGCCAGCAGCTTCCAGAATAATTCACCCCTCCACTTT
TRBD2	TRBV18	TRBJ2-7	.	CASSHGTSEYEQYF	TGTGCCAGCTCCCACGGGACTAGCGAGTACGAGCAGTACTTC
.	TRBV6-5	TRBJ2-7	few	CASSYNFYEQYF	TGTGCCAGCAGTTACAACTTCTACGAGCAGTACTTC
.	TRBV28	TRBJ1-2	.	CASSGPQDYGYTF	TGTGCCAGCAGCGGACCCCAAGACTATGGCTACACCTTC
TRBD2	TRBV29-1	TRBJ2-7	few	CSVIAGTSGTYEQYF	TGCAGCGTTATCGCTGGGACTAGCGGAACCTACGAGCAGTACTTC
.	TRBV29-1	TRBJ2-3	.	CSVAAATDTQYF	TGCAGCGTTGCGGCGGCAACAGATACGCAGTATTTT
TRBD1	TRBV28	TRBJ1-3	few	CASKQGAVGSGNTIYF	TGTGCCAGCAAGCAGGGGGCCGTAGGCTCCGGAAACACCATATATTTT
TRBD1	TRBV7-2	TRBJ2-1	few	CASSLGQGAPRHNEQFF	TGTGCCAGCAGCTTAGGGCAGGGGGCGCCCCGCCACAATGAGCAGTTCTTC
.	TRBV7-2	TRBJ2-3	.	CASSLHWGAPDTQYF	TGTGCCAGCAGCCTCCACTGGGGGGCCCCAGATACGCAGTATTTT
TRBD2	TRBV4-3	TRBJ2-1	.	CASSQDVWRGGSYNEQFF	TGCGCCAGCAGCCAAGATGTCTGGCGGGGGGGCTCCTACAATGAGCAGTTCTTC
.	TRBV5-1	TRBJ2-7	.	CASSPLKGITYEQYF	TGCGCCAGCAGCCCGTTGAAGGGGATTACCTACGAGCAGTACTTC
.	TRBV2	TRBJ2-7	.	CASSGSWGPLEQYF	TGTGCCAGCAGTGGATCTTGGGGGCCCCTCGAGCAGTACTTC
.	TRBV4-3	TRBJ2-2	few	CASSQDSLTGELFF	TGCGCCAGCAGCCAAGATTCTTTGACCGGGGAGCTGTTTTTT
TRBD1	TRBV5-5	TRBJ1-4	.	CASSLGTATNEKLFF	TGTGCCAGCAGCTTAGGGACAGCAACTAATGAAAAACTGTTTTTT
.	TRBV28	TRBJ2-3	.	CASRVILRDTQYF	TGTGCCAGCAGGGTCATACTTAGGGATACGCAGTATTTT
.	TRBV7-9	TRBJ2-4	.	CASSSTTKNIQYF	TGTGCCAGCAGCTCAACTACGAAAAACATTCAGTACTTC
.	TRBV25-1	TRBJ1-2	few	CASSESGPNYGYTF	TGTGCCAGCAGTGAAAGCGGCCCTAACTATGGCTACACCTTC
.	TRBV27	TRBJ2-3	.	CASSLMTSYTDTQYF	TGTGCCAGCAGTTTAATGACATCATACACAGATACGCAGTATTTT
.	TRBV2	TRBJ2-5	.	CASTSQETQYF	TGTGCCAGCACATCGCAGGAGACCCAGTACTTC
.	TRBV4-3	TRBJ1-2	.	CASSQGLGLAYGYTF	TGCGCCAGCAGCCAAGGGTTAGGGCTTGCCTATGGCTACACCTTC
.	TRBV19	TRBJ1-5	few	CASSTRAQPQHF	TGTGCCAGTAGTACTCGGGCACAGCCCCAGCATTTT